This passage covers 24 T cell receptor beta chains from one sample sequenced in a study of patients and donors after allogeneic stem cell transplantation. TCRdb fed the RT-PCR reads into MiXCR, producing one record per CDR3 protein. The repertoire consists of about 230,000 distinct CDR3 sequences, with over 12% occurring once and the leading ten covering around a tenth. The sequenced material came from blood, either unsorted or a sorted T cell fraction (not recorded which). The receptors derive from a human donor who was either an allogeneic HSCT recipient or a stem cell or donor lymphocyte infusion donor (not recorded which). It is not recorded whose cells these are; they may come from a transplant donor.

This clonotype has just a few counts. This chain links TRBV4-2 with TRBJ2-3; TRBD2 aligns across 11 bases. Germline CDR1 LGHNA, CDR2 YNFKEQ. V gave up 3 bases and J gave up 6 bases; unmatched junction bases: 20. CDR3 size: 20 residues. The CDR3 protein is CASSQFSGVISGGAADTQYF. CDR3 bases: TGTGCCAGCAGCCAGTTTTCGGGTGTGATTAGCGGGGGGGCAGCTGATACGCAGTATTTT.

The J gene is TRBJ1-4, the V gene TRBV11-3; D gene unclear. CDR1 SGHNT and CDR2 YENEEA come from the germline V gene. This CDR3 has 13 amino acids. The ends were cut back, 0 bases at V and 8 bases at J, with 7 bases in the middle. Here the CDR3 reads CASSLEHGEKLFF. The CDR3 nucleotides are TGTGCCAGCAGCTTAGAACATGGAGAAAAACTGTTTTTT.

This clonotype was detected a few times. This chain joins TRBV11-3 and TRBJ1-6, with 7 bases fitting TRBD1. Germline values: CDR1 SGHNT, CDR2 YENEEA. The CDR3 has 14 amino acids. V trimming: 3 bases; J trimming: 5 bases; junction bases outside the gene matches: 1. Here the CDR3 DNA reads TGTGCCAGCAGCTTGGGACAGCATAATTCACCCCTCCACTTT. It codes for CASSLGQHNSPLHF.

This clonotype appeared a few times. The chain employs TRBV7-7 and TRBJ2-1, with 12 bases aligning to TRBD2. The CDR3 covers 16 residues. The V segment lost 5 bases and the J segment 10 bases; nucleotides outside the gene matches: 12. Per germline, CDR1 SSHAT and CDR2 FNYEAQ (reference sequence). CDR3 bases: TGTGCCAGCAGCCCCCACGGACTAGCGGGGCCCACGGAGCAGTTCTTC. Residues: CASSPHGLAGPTEQFF.

There are many counts of this clonotype. The CDR3 protein is CATSSGGMAKNIQYF. The CDR3 bases are TGTGCCACCAGCAGTGGGGGCATGGCCAAAAACATTCAGTACTTC. This chain links TRBV15 with TRBJ2-4; the D gene is possibly TRBD1 (6 bases). The V gene lost 3 bases and the J gene lost 1 base, with 10 bases spanning the gap. CDR1 and CDR2 from the germline V gene are LNHNV and YYDKDF (reference sequence). This CDR3 is built from 15 residues. Full variable domain (outside the CDR3, taken from reference TRBV15 and TRBJ2-4): DAMVIQNPRYQVTQFGKPVTLSCSQTLNHNVMYWYQQKSSQAPKLLFHYYDKDFNNEADTPDNFQSRRPNTSFCFLDIRSPGLGDTAMYLCATSSGGMAKNIQYFGAGTRLSVL.

The V call is TRBV12-3 or TRBV12-4, the J call TRBJ2-7; D uncertain. This CDR3 is 11 amino acids long. With 1 base removed from V and 5 bases from J, the gap between germline ends came to 3 bases. The CDR3 coding sequence is TGTGCCAGCAGTTTAGTCGACGAGCAGTACTTC. Translated: CASSLVDEQYF.

In its sample, this clonotype was seen many times. The gene calls are TRBV5-1 and TRBJ2-1, with TRBD2 matching over 7 bases. CDR1 is SGHRS, CDR2 YFSETQ, per germline. The CDR3 is made up of 16 amino acids. J gave up 2 bases and V 0 bases, and 5 bases lay outside the gene matches. The CDR3, as DNA: TGCGCCAGCAGCTTGGCCTGGACTAGTACCTACAATGAGCAGTTCTTC. This encodes CASSLAWTSTYNEQFF.

In nucleotides, the CDR3 is TGTGCCATCAGTGAGTCAGGGGGCTACAATGAGCAGTTCTTC. Translating gives CAISESGGYNEQFF. The chain carries TRBV10-3 and TRBJ2-1; possibly TRBD1 for D (6 bases). V lost 0 bases and J 3 bases, leaving 6 bases between the germline ends. The germline CDR1 and CDR2 sequences are ENHRY and SYGVKD. The CDR3 has 14 amino acids.

This clonotype was counted at least ten times. The rearrangement links TRBV27 to TRBJ2-7, with 12 bases that match TRBD2. The CDR3 is made up of 14 amino acids. V lost 5 bases to trimming and J lost 5 bases; unmatched junction nucleotides: 4. Germline V lookup: CDR1 MNHEY, CDR2 SMNVEV (reference sequence). In DNA, the CDR3 is TGTGCCAGCAGTCTAGCGGGAGGGTCCCACGAGCAGTACTTC. This encodes CASSLAGGSHEQYF.

The sample holds many counts of this clonotype. CDR3: CSASEGTSGTNEQFF. In DNA, the CDR3 is TGCAGTGCCTCAGAGGGGACTAGCGGGACCAATGAGCAGTTCTTC. The chain joins TRBV20-1 to TRBJ2-1; TRBD2 matches 13 bases. The CDR3 has 15 residues. Germline loops: CDR1 DFQATT, CDR2 SNEGSKA (reference sequence). Unmatched junction bases numbered 8, after V lost 6 bases and J lost 6 bases.

This clonotype has only a few counts. V is TRBV19 and J is TRBJ1-4, with 7 bases lining up with TRBD1. V lost 7 bases and J lost 3; bases outside the gene matches: 8. Germline V CDR1 and CDR2: LNHDA, SQIVND (reference sequence). CDR3 length: 15 residues. CDR3 sequence reads: CASTSGGTANEKLFF. The CDR3 DNA reads as TGTGCCAGTACCTCAGGGGGGACAGCTAATGAAAAACTGTTTTTT.

The chain uses TRBV20-1 and TRBJ2-3, with 8 positions matching TRBD2. V shed 0 bases, J shed 0 bases, and the junction held 14 bases outside the gene matches. CDR1 and CDR2 (germline): DFQATT, SNEGSKA (reference sequence). The CDR3 contains 19 residues. CDR3 sequence: CSARDLGRGIWSSTDTQYF. In DNA, the CDR3 is TGCAGTGCTAGAGATCTCGGGAGGGGGATCTGGTCAAGCACAGATACGCAGTATTTT.

A remark on this clonotype: The junction shows a germline mismatch at one end, possibly a read error. The chain joins TRBV2 to TRBJ1-3; D gene unclear. This CDR3 is built from 16 residues. CDR1 and CDR2 (germline): SNHLY, FYNNEI. The CDR3 DNA is TGTGCCAGCAGGGAAGGGATGGCGTCCTCTGGAAACACCATATATTTT. Protein sequence: CASREGMASSGNTIYF.

This clonotype has only a few counts. The J gene is TRBJ1-5, the V gene TRBV6-1; D perhaps matches TRBD1 (5 bases). This CDR3 contains 15 residues. Trimming took off 4 bases at V and 7 bases at J, with 17 bases between the two ends. CDR1 and CDR2 from the germline V gene are MNHNS and SASEGT. The CDR3 nucleotides read TGTGCCAGCAGTGTCAACAGCCAAGAGGGGCAGCCCCAGCATTTT. Its protein is CASSVNSQEGQPQHF.

Ten or more counts support this clonotype. The genes are TRBV11-2 and TRBJ2-7, with D possibly being TRBD2 (6 bases). Germline V gene sequence: CDR1 SGHAT, CDR2 FQNNGV. Trimming removed 0 bases from V and 3 bases from J, with 9 bases in between. The CDR3 loop spans 14 amino acids. CDR3 loop: CASSLERGLYEQYF. CDR3 nucleotides: TGTGCCAGCAGCTTAGAACGGGGACTCTACGAGCAGTACTTC.

Many counts were recorded for this clonotype. V is TRBV11-2 and J is TRBJ2-1; 7 positions agree with TRBD2. This CDR3 spans 15 amino acids. After removal of 7 bases from V and 9 bases from J, the junction contained 15 bases not matched to a gene. The germline V gene has CDR1 SGHAT and CDR2 FQNNGV. CDR3 nucleotides: TGTGCCAGCAACCCGTCCGGGGGGACTTACGGTGAGCAGTTCTTC. Protein: CASNPSGGTYGEQFF. Full variable domain (remainder filled in from reference TRBV11-2 and TRBJ2-1): EAGVAQSPRYKIIEKRQSVAFWCNPISGHATLYWYQQILGQGPKLLIQFQNNGVVDDSQLPKDRFSAERLKGVDSTLKIQPAKLEDSAVYLCASNPSGGTYGEQFFGPGTRLTVL.

This clonotype was recorded a few times. The rearrangement uses TRBV12-3 or TRBV12-4 and TRBJ1-1; D gene uncertain. Trimming stripped 2 bases from V and 8 bases from J, with 12 bases between. The length of the CDR3 is 13 residues. CDR3 loop: CASSLNGKTEAFF. CDR3 DNA: TGTGCCAGCAGTTTAAACGGAAAAACCGAAGCTTTCTTT.

This clonotype was found many times. The gene calls are TRBV10-3 and TRBJ1-1; TRBD1 matches 8 bases. Germline assignment: CDR1 ENHRY and CDR2 SYGVKD. V lost 3 bases to trimming and J lost 5 bases; unmatched junction nucleotides: 8. The CDR3 has 15 amino acids. In nucleotides, the CDR3 is TGTGCCATCAGTGAAAGTCGGACAGGGTGGACTGAAGCTTTCTTT. Its protein product is CAISESRTGWTEAFF.

This clonotype was found a few times. This sequence joins TRBV25-1 and TRBJ2-3; D is unclear. V was clipped by 2 bases and J by 2 bases, with 8 bases between them. Germline V gives CDR1 MGHDK, CDR2 SYGVNS. The CDR3 totals 14 residues. CDR3 region: CASSEGQFTDTQYF. CDR3 nucleotides: TGTGCCAGCAGTGAAGGGCAGTTCACAGATACGCAGTATTTT.

The chain carries TRBV5-1 and TRBJ2-7, with D perhaps given as TRBD1 or TRBD2 (5 bases each). Germline V lookup: CDR1 SGHRS, CDR2 YFSETQ. The V and J ends lost 6 bases and 0 bases respectively, with 22 bases between them. This CDR3 has 17 amino acids. The CDR3 bases are TGCGCCAGCACCTTAGGCGGTGGGGGAATGAGCTCCTACGAGCAGTACTTC. Its protein product is CASTLGGGGMSSYEQYF. Filled out from reference TRBV5-1 and TRBJ2-7, the complete variable domain reads KAGVTQTPRYLIKTRGQQVTLSCSPISGHRSVSWYQQTPGQGLQFLFEYFSETQRNKGNFPGRFSGRQFSNSRSEMNVSTLELGDSALYLCASTLGGGGMSSYEQYFGPGTRLTVT.

The chain employs TRBV18 and TRBJ1-2; D perhaps matches TRBD1 (5 bases). Germline V gene data show CDR1 as KGHSH and CDR2 as LQKENI. The CDR3 spans 13 residues. Trimming pared 3 bases from V and 4 bases from J, leaving 9 bases between. The CDR3 reads CASSPPGTYGYTF. The CDR3 DNA is TGTGCCAGCTCACCCCCAGGGACCTATGGCTACACCTTC. Using reference TRBV18 and TRBJ1-2 for the parts outside the CDR3, the full variable domain is NAGVMQNPRHLVRRRGQEARLRCSPMKGHSHVYWYRQLPEEGLKFMVYLQKENIIDESGMPKERFSAEFPKEGPSILRIQQVVRGDSAAYFCASSPPGTYGYTFGSGTRLTVV.

This clonotype has at least ten counts. This chain uses TRBV5-6 with TRBJ2-1; 7 bases fit TRBD1. Losses at the gene ends were 1 base for V and 2 bases for J; bases not matched to a gene: 15. Germline lookup yields CDR1 SGHDT and CDR2 YYEEEE. The CDR3 extends over 19 amino acids. Here the CDR3 DNA reads TGTGCCAGCAGCTTGACGGGACAGCGAAGCCCGTTTACCTACAATGAGCAGTTCTTC. The encoded protein is CASSLTGQRSPFTYNEQFF.

V is TRBV7-3 and J is TRBJ1-2; D is possibly TRBD1 (6 bases). The germline V and J ends were trimmed by 5 bases and 3 bases, with 13 bases remaining between them. Germline CDR1 and CDR2: SGHTA and FQGTGA. The length of the CDR3 is 14 residues. The CDR3 DNA sequence: TGTGCCAGCAGCCAACAGACAGGCCACTATGGCTACACCTTC. Its protein product is CASSQQTGHYGYTF. The full variable domain, in which reference TRBV7-3 and TRBJ1-2 provide the parts outside the CDR3, is GAGVSQTPSNKVTEKGKYVELRCDPISGHTALYWYRQSLGQGPEFLIYFQGTGAADDSGLPNDRFFAVRPEGSVSTLKIQRTERGDSAVYLCASSQQTGHYGYTFGSGTRLTVV.

The chain carries TRBV6-1 and TRBJ1-2; the D is unclear. Germline CDR1 reads MNHNS; CDR2 reads SASEGT. The CDR3 runs 13 residues. Trimming removed 5 bases at V and 4 bases at J, with 11 bases between. CDR3 nucleotides: TGTGCCAGCAGTCGTCCGGGCTCCTATGGCTACACCTTC. The encoded protein is CASSRPGSYGYTF.